The T cell receptor (beta chain) described here comes from a study of cytomegalovirus exposure and HLA in healthy donors. This CDR3 is built from 14 residues. The V gene's germline CDR1 is MNHNS and CDR2 SASEGT. Losses at the gene ends were 10 bases for V and 6 bases for J; bases not matched to a gene: 9. Amplification used 60 Vbeta primers and 13 Jbeta primers. Sequencing used immunoSEQ multiplex PCR; TCRdb keeps in-frame clones, though not all of them. Of roughly 170,000 clones detected, 70% to 80% appear once; the ten largest clones hold 1.4% to 1.5%. Study-level points and caveats: A later analysis found that most CMV-associated TCR beta chains appeared HLA-restricted.

A note on this clone: Its antigen is as yet unknown.

The receptor was derived from a woman aged 25 to 39 in good health and CMV-seropositive. This chain joins TRBV6-1 and TRBJ2-1, with TRBD2 matching over 10 bases. The specimen was PBMCs. CDR3 nucleotides: TGTGCCACCGCGGGGACTAGCGTACGCAATGAGCAGTTCTTC. Translated: CATAGTSVRNEQFF.